Below are 13 T cell receptor beta chains sequenced from a single sample in a study of T cells expressing NK-cell markers. Following a re-call of the 5' RACE reads, TCRdb has one entry per CDR3 protein and lacks DNA. The sample totals about half a million distinct CDR3 sequences. Material for sequencing was blood T cells: a sorted CD56 or NKG2C T cell subset, CD4+ or CD8+ T cells, or bulk PBMC T cells (not recorded which). Source of these receptors: a woman aged 50 to 60 in good health.

The chain has TRBV2 and TRBJ2-1. The CDR3 has 14 residues. In germline, CDR1 is SNHLY, CDR2 FYNNEI. CDR3 protein: CASSELGSSNEQFF.

The chain couples TRBV19 to TRBJ1-4; there is no DNA to check the TCRdb D call of TRBD1. CDR1 and CDR2 from the germline V gene are LNHDA and SQIVND (reference sequence). The CDR3 has 17 amino acids. CDR3 loop: CASSLSPPGALGEKLFF.

J is TRBJ1-3 and V is TRBV30. Germline-derived CDR1 and CDR2 are GTSNPN and SVGIG (reference sequence). The CDR3 covers 13 residues. The CDR3 sequence: CAWSPNSGNTIYF.

The rearrangement links TRBV12-3 or TRBV12-4 to TRBJ2-1; TCRdb designates TRBD1, a call that cannot be tested without DNA. The length of the CDR3 is 14 residues. CDR3 in amino acids: CASSLGGVQNEQFF.

This chain uses TRBV5-1 with TRBJ2-1; lacking DNA, the TRBD2 call made by TCRdb goes unchecked. The CDR3 consists of 14 residues. Per germline, CDR1 SGHRS and CDR2 YFSETQ. The CDR3 is CASSGSLAGNEQFF.

The V gene is TRBV18, the J gene TRBJ2-3; TCRdb designates TRBD1, a call that cannot be tested without DNA. The V gene's germline CDR1 is KGHSH and CDR2 LQKENI. This CDR3 has 14 amino acids. Here the CDR3 reads CASSRWSVPDTQYF.

The rearrangement links TRBV25-1 to TRBJ2-1; the D call of TRBD1 rests on TCRdb alone, since no DNA is present to check it. The CDR3 spans 14 residues. CDR1 and CDR2 (germline): MGHDK, SYGVNS. The chain's CDR3 is CASKGQGPYNEQFF.

The chain joins TRBV5-5 to TRBJ1-2; TCRdb selects TRBD1, and the lack of DNA leaves this call unchecked. This CDR3 is built from 16 residues. In germline, CDR1 is SGHKS, CDR2 YYEKEE (reference sequence). The CDR3 reads CASSLAPEGQIYGYTF.

This chain joins TRBV12-3 or TRBV12-4 and TRBJ1-2. This CDR3 region has 11 residues. CDR3 residues: CASRGKGGYTF.

The chain recombines TRBV4-1 with TRBJ2-1; there is no DNA to check the TCRdb D call of TRBD1. The CDR3 is 15 residues long. Germline lookup yields CDR1 MGHRA and CDR2 YSYEKL. This chain's CDR3 is CASSPRDRPGNEQFF.

The J gene is TRBJ1-1, the V gene TRBV20-1; the TCRdb D gene call, TRBD1, has no DNA to confirm it. This CDR3 comprises 12 residues. Germline V gene sequence: CDR1 DFQATT, CDR2 SNEGSKA (reference sequence). The CDR3 protein is CSAGTGSIEAFF.

The chain joins TRBV7-9 to TRBJ2-6. This CDR3 has 16 amino acids. Germline CDR1 is SEHNR and CDR2 is FQNEAQ (reference sequence). The CDR3 sequence: CASSLTDFSGANVLTF.

The chain employs TRBV11-2 and TRBJ2-1. There are 13 residues in the CDR3. Germline V CDR1 and CDR2: SGHAT, FQNNGV. CDR3 protein: CASRNSGNNEQFF.